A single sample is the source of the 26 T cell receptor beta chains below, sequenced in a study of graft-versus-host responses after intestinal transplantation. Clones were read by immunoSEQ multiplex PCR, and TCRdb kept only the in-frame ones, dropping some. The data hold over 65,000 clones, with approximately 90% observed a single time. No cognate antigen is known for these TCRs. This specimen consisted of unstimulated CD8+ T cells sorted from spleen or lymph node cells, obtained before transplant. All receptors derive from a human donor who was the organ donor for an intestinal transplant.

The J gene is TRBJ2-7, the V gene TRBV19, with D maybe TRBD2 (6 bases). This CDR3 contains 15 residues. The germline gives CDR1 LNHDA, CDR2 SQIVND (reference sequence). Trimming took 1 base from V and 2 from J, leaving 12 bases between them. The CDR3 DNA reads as TGTGCCAGTAGTATAGTGCTAGCGAGTCCCTACGAGCAGTACTTC. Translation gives CASSIVLASPYEQYF.

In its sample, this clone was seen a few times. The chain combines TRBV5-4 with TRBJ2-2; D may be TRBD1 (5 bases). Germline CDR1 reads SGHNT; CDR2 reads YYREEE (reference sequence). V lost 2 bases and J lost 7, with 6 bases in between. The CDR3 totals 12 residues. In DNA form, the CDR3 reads TGTGCCAGCAGCTTAGACAGCGGGGAGCTGTTTTTT. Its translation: CASSLDSGELFF.

This chain's CDR3 is CASSLIEAGQQETQYF. Written as DNA, the CDR3 is TGTGCCAGCAGCTTGATCGAGGCAGGACAACAAGAGACCCAGTACTTC. The J gene is TRBJ2-5, the V gene TRBV5-5; possible D gene TRBD1, 5 bases. Germline V gene sequence: CDR1 SGHKS, CDR2 YYEKEE (reference sequence). This CDR3 is 16 amino acids long. Trimming took off 1 base at V and 2 bases at J, with 15 bases between the two ends.

The DNA of the CDR3 is TGCGCCAGCGGGGTAGGACGGTTGAACACTGAAGCTTTCTTT. This translates into CASGVGRLNTEAFF. The V gene is TRBV5-1, the J gene TRBJ1-1; D gene unclear. Trimming pared 7 bases from V and 0 bases from J, leaving 13 bases between. Germline V lookup: CDR1 SGHRS, CDR2 YFSETQ. The CDR3 loop spans 14 amino acids.

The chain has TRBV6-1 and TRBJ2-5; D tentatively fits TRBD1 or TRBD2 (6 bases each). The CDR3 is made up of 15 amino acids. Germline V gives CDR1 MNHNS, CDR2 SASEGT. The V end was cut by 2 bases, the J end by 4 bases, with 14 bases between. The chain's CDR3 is CASSEWRGAGETQYF. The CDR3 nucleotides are TGTGCCAGCAGTGAATGGAGGGGGGCGGGAGAGACCCAGTACTTC.

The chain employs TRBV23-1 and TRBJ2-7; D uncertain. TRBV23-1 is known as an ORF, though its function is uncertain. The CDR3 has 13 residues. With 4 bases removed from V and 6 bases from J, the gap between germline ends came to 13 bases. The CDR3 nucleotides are TGCGCCAGCAGTCGACCGTCTAACGGCGAGCAGTACTTC. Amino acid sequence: CASSRPSNGEQYF.

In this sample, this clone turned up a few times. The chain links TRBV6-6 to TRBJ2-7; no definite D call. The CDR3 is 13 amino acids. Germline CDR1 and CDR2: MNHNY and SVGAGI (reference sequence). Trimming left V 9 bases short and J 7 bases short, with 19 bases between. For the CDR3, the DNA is TGTGCCAGTGCGACCTTACGGGTTGGGGAGCAGTACTTC. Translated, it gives CASATLRVGEQYF.

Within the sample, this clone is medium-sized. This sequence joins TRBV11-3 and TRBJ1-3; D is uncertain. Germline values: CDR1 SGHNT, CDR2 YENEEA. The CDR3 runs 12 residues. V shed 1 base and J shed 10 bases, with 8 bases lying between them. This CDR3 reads CASSLGPFTIYF. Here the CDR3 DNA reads TGTGCCAGCAGCTTAGGCCCATTTACCATATATTTT.

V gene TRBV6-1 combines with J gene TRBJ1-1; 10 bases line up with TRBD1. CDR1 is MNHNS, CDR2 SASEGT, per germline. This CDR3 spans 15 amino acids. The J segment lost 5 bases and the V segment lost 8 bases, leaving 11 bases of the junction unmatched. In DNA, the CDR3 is TGTGCCAGCGCAGGACAGGGGGTATTGGGTACTGAAGCTTTCTTT. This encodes CASAGQGVLGTEAFF.

CDR3 bases: TGTGCCAGCAGTTACGGGGCAGAACTCTATGGCTACACCTTC. It yields the protein CASSYGAELYGYTF. V and J are TRBV6-4 and TRBJ1-2, with a possible D match to TRBD1 (5 bases). V was trimmed by 5 bases and J by 4 bases, leaving 14 bases between them. CDR3 length equals 14 residues. Germline loops: CDR1 MRHNA, CDR2 SNTAGT.

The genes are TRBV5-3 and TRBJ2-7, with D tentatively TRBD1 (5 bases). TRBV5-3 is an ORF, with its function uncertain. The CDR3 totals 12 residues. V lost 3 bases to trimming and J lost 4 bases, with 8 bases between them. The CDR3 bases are TGTGCCAGAAGCTACCGACAGTACGAGCAGTACTTC. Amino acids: CARSYRQYEQYF.

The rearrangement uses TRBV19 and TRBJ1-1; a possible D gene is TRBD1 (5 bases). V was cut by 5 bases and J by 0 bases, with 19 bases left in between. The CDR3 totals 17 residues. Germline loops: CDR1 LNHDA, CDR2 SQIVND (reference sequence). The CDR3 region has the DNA TGTGCCAGTAGTTCGGGTCCCCCAGGGCCTATGAACACTGAAGCTTTCTTT. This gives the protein CASSSGPPGPMNTEAFF. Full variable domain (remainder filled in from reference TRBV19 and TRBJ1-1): DGGITQSPKYLFRKEGQNVTLSCEQNLNHDAMYWYRQDPGQGLRLIYYSQIVNDFQKGDIAEGYSVSREKKESFPLTVTSAQKNPTAFYLCASSSGPPGPMNTEAFFGQGTRLTVV.

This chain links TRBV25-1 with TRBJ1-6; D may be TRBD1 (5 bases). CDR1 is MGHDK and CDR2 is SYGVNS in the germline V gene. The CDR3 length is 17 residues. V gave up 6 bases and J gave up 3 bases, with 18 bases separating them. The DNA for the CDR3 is TGTGCCAGCAGCGAAACGGGGCAGTCGATCTATAATTCACCCCTCCACTTT. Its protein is CASSETGQSIYNSPLHF.

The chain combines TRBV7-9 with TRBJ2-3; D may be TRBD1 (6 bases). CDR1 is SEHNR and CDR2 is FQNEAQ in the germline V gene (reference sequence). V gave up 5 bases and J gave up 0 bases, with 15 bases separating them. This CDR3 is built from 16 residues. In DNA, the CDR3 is TGTGCCAGCAGCGGATTCGCAGGGGCAAGCACAGATACGCAGTATTTT. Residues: CASSGFAGASTDTQYF.

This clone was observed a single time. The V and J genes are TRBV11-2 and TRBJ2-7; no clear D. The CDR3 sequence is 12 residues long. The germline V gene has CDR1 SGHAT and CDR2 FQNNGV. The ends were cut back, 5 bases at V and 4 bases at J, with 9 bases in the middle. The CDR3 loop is CASSRTGYEQYF. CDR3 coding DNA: TGTGCCAGCAGCAGAACCGGGTACGAGCAGTACTTC. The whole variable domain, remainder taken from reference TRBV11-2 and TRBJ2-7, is EAGVAQSPRYKIIEKRQSVAFWCNPISGHATLYWYQQILGQGPKLLIQFQNNGVVDDSQLPKDRFSAERLKGVDSTLKIQPAKLEDSAVYLCASSRTGYEQYFGPGTRLTVT.

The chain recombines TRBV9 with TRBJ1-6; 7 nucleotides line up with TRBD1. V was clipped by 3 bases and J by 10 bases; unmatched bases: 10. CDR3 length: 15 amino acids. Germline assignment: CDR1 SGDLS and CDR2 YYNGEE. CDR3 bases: TGTGCCAGCAGCGCCCAGACAGGGCTTGACTCACCCCTCCACTTT. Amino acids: CASSAQTGLDSPLHF.

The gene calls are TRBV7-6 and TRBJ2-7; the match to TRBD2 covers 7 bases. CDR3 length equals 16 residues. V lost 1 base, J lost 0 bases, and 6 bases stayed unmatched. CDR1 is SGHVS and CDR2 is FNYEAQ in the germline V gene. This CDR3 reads CASSLEWEGSSYEQYF. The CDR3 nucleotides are TGTGCCAGCAGCTTAGAATGGGAGGGCAGCTCCTACGAGCAGTACTTC.

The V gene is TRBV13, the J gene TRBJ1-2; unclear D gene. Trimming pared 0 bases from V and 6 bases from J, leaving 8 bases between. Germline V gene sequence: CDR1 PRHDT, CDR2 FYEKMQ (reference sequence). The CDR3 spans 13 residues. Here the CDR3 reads CASSLGGGDGYTF. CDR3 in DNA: TGTGCCAGCAGCTTAGGGGGTGGGGATGGCTACACCTTC.

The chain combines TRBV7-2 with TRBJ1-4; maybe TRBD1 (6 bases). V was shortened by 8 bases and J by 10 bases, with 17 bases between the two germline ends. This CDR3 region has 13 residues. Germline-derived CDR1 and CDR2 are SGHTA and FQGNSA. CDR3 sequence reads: CASRRQAPGKLFF. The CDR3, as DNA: TGTGCCAGCCGGAGACAGGCGCCAGGAAAACTGTTTTTT.

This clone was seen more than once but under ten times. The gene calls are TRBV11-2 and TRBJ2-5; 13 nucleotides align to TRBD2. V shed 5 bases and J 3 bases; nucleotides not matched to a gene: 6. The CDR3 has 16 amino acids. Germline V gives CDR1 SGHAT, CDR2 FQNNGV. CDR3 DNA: TGTGCCAGCAGCACTACCGGGACTAGCGGGGAAGAGACCCAGTACTTC. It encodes CASSTTGTSGEETQYF.

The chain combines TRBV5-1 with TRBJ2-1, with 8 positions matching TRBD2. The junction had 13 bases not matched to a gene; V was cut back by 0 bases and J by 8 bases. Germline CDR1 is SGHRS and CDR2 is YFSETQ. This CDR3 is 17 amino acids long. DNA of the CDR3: TGCGCCAGCAGCTTGGTAGGCGGGGGGCACCCGTCTCATGAGCAGTTCTTC. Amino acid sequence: CASSLVGGGHPSHEQFF.

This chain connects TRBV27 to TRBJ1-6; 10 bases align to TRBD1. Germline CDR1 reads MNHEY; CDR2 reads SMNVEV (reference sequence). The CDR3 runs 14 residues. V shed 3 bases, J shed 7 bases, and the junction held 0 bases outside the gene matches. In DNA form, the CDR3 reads TGTGCCAGCAGTTTGGACAGGGGGAATTCACCCCTCCACTTT. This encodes CASSLDRGNSPLHF.

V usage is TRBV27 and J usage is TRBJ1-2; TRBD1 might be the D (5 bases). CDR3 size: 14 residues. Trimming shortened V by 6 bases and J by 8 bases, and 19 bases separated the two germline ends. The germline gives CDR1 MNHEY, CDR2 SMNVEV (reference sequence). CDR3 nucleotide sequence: TGTGCCAGCAGGGCCTTAGGGGATAGACGGGGCTACACCTTC. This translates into CASRALGDRRGYTF.

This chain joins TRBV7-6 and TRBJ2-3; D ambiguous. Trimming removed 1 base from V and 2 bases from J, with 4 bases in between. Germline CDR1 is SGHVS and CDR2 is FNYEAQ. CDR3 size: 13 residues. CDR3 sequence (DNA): TGTGCCAGCAGCTTAGTTAACACAGATACGCAGTATTTT. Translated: CASSLVNTDTQYF. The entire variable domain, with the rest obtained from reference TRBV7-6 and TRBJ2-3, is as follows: GAGVSQSPRYKVTKRGQDVALRCDPISGHVSLYWYRQALGQGPEFLTYFNYEAQQDKSGLPNDRFSAERPEGSISTLTIQRTEQRDSAMYRCASSLVNTDTQYFGPGTRLTVL.

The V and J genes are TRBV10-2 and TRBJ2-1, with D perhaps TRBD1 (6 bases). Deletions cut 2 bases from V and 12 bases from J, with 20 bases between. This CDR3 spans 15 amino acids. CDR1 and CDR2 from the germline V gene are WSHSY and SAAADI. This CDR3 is CASSEGLGALVGQFF. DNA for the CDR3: TGCGCCAGCAGTGAGGGACTGGGGGCTTTGGTCGGGCAGTTCTTC.

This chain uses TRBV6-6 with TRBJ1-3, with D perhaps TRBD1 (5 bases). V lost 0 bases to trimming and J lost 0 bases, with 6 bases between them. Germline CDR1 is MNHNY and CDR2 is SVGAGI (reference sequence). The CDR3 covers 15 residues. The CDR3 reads CASSYSGGSGNTIYF. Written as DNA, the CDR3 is TGTGCCAGCAGTTACTCGGGGGGCTCTGGAAACACCATATATTTT.